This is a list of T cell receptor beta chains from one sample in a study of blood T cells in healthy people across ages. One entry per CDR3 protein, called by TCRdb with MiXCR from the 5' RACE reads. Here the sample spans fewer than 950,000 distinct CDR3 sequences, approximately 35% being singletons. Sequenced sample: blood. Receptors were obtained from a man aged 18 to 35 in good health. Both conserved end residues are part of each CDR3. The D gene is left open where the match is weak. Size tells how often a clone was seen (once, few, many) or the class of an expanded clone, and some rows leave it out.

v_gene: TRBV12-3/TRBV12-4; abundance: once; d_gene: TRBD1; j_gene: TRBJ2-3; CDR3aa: CANRPLDRGFTDTQYF; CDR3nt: TGTGCCAACAGACCACTAGACAGGGGCTTCACAGATACGCAGTATTTT
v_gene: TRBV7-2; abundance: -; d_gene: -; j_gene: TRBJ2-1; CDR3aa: CASSLRDRQGWWDEQFF; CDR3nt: TGTGCCAGCAGCTTGCGGGATCGACAGGGTTGGTGGGATGAGCAGTTCTTC
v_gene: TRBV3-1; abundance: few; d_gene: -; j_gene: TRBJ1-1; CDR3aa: CASSQDGAGTEAFF; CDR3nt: TGTGCCAGCAGCCAAGACGGGGCGGGCACTGAAGCTTTCTTT
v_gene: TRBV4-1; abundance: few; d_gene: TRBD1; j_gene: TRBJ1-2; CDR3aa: CASSQDHFQGAEGYTF; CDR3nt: TGCGCCAGCAGCCAAGATCATTTTCAGGGGGCTGAAGGCTACACCTTC
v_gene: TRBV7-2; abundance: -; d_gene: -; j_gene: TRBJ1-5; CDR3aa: CASSLEPLGHQPQHF; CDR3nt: TGTGCCAGCAGCTTAGAGCCCCTCGGGCATCAGCCCCAGCATTTT
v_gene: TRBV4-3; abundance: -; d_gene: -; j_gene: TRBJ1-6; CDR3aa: CASSQIQAVAPLHF; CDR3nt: TGCGCCAGCAGCCAAATACAGGCAGTGGCACCCCTCCACTTT
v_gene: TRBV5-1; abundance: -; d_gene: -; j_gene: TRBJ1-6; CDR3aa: CASSLETVTSPPHF; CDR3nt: TGCGCCAGCAGCTTGGAGACGGTCACTTCACCCCCCCACTTT
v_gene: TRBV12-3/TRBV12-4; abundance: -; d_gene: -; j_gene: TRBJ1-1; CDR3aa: CASSSLHTEAFF; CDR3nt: TGTGCCAGCAGTTCCCTCCACACTGAAGCTTTCTTT
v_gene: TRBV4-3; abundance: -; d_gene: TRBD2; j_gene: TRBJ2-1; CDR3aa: CASSRTSGGAGEQFF; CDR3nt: TGCGCCAGCAGCCGGACTAGCGGGGGGGCGGGGGAGCAGTTCTTC
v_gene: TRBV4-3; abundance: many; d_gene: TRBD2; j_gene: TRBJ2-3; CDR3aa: CASSRLSTRGGPDTQYF; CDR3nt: TGCGCCAGCAGCCGACTATCGACAAGGGGAGGGCCAGATACGCAGTATTTT
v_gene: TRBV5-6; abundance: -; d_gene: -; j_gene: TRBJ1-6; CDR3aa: CASSLAAETYNSPLHF; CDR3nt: TGTGCCAGCAGCTTGGCGGCGGAAACCTATAATTCACCCCTCCACTTT
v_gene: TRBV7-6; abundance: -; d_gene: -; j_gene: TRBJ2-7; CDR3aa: CAGSLRSSRAEAPYEQYF; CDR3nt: TGTGCCGGCAGCCTTAGGTCCAGCCGTGCCGAGGCACCCTACGAGCAGTACTTC